The 32 T cell receptor beta chains in this list originate from one sample, sequenced in a study of cytomegalovirus exposure and HLA in healthy donors. The PCR used 60 Vbeta and 13 Jbeta primers. Produced via immunoSEQ multiplex PCR; TCRdb's table is partial and in-frame only. The sample has around 150,000 clones, around four fifths seen once. Sequenced: PBMCs. All receptors derive from a woman aged 18-30 years in good health and CMV-seronegative.

This chain joins TRBV28 and TRBJ1-5; TRBD1 is a possible D gene (5 bases). In germline, CDR1 is MDHEN, CDR2 SYDVKM. Trimming stripped 0 bases from V and 5 bases from J, with 5 bases between. This CDR3 is 13 amino acids long. In DNA, the CDR3 is TGTGCCAGCAGTTTATGGACAGATCAGCCCCAGCATTTT. Protein sequence: CASSLWTDQPQHF.

This clone was counted a few times. The chain employs TRBV23-1 and TRBJ2-5, with 9 bases matching TRBD1. TRBV23-1 is annotated as an ORF whose role is uncertain. V was pared by 6 bases and J by 5 bases, with 10 bases of the junction left unmatched. The CDR3 is 15 amino acids. The CDR3 DNA reads as TGCGCCAGCAGCCGTGGGACAGGGCGGTGGGAGACCCAGTACTTC. This codes for CASSRGTGRWETQYF.

V is TRBV5-4 and J is TRBJ2-7; tentatively, D is TRBD2 (7 bases). The CDR3 is 14 residues long. Germline-derived CDR1 and CDR2 are SGHNT and YYREEE (reference sequence). The ends were cut back, 3 bases at V and 2 bases at J, with 12 bases in the middle. The CDR3 here is CASSSRGRPYEQYF. In nucleotides, the CDR3 is TGTGCCAGCAGCTCGCGGGGGCGCCCCTACGAGCAGTACTTC.

J is TRBJ2-1 and V is TRBV6-4; 9 bases are shared with TRBD2. V lost 3 bases, J lost 7 bases, and 7 bases stayed unmatched. CDR1 and CDR2 (germline): MRHNA, SNTAGT. The CDR3 has 15 residues. CDR3 sequence (DNA): TGTGCCAGCAGTGATGGGCGGGAGGGATGGAATGAGCAGTTCTTC. This gives the protein CASSDGREGWNEQFF.

This clone showed up just a few times. The chain carries TRBV7-9 and TRBJ1-6, with 8 nucleotides matching TRBD1. The CDR3 contains 16 residues. Trimming took 4 bases from V and 8 from J; bases not matched to a gene: 10. The germline V gene has CDR1 SEHNR and CDR2 FQNEAQ (reference sequence). CDR3 amino acids: CASSSAGQGGHSPLHF. The DNA of the CDR3 is TGTGCCAGCAGCTCGGCCGGACAGGGAGGACATTCACCCCTCCACTTT.

This chain uses TRBV6-1 with TRBJ2-5; D possibly corresponds to TRBD1 (6 bases). Germline V lookup: CDR1 MNHNS, CDR2 SASEGT. V shed 3 bases and J shed 5 bases, with 16 bases lying between them. This CDR3 contains 15 residues. The CDR3 region is CASSEGPQGPETQYF. The CDR3 DNA reads as TGTGCCAGCAGTGAGGGGCCACAGGGCCCCGAGACCCAGTACTTC.

This chain joins TRBV27 and TRBJ2-1; D remains ambiguous. This CDR3 has 13 amino acids. Trimming removed 8 bases at V and 3 bases at J, with 11 bases between. Germline CDR1 reads MNHEY; CDR2 reads SMNVEV (reference sequence). Here the CDR3 reads CASEDLNYNEQFF. The DNA of the CDR3 is TGTGCCAGCGAAGACTTGAACTACAATGAGCAGTTCTTC.

The chain joins TRBV5-1 to TRBJ2-7, with 7 bases that match TRBD2. CDR3 length: 16 residues. Germline CDR1 is SGHRS and CDR2 is YFSETQ. The junction had 10 bases not matched to a gene; V was cut back by 4 bases and J by 0 bases. This chain's CDR3 is CASSHGGGSSSYEQYF. As DNA, the CDR3 is TGCGCCAGCAGCCATGGGGGAGGGAGTAGCTCCTACGAGCAGTACTTC. Full variable domain (rest looked up from reference TRBV5-1 and TRBJ2-7): KAGVTQTPRYLIKTRGQQVTLSCSPISGHRSVSWYQQTPGQGLQFLFEYFSETQRNKGNFPGRFSGRQFSNSRSEMNVSTLELGDSALYLCASSHGGGSSSYEQYFGPGTRLTVT.

The chain couples TRBV5-1 to TRBJ2-7; TRBD2 matches 7 bases. CDR3 length: 14 amino acids. The germline CDR1 and CDR2 sequences are SGHRS and YFSETQ. V was clipped by 0 bases and J by 7 bases; unmatched bases: 7. CDR3 DNA sequence: TGCGCCAGCAGCTTGGGCAGGTCCGGGGGGGAGCAGTACTTC. Translated, it gives CASSLGRSGGEQYF.

The gene calls are TRBV5-4 and TRBJ2-3; TRBD2 aligns across 9 bases. V dropped 1 base and J dropped 4; count of bases not matched to a gene: 4. The length of the CDR3 is 15 residues. Germline loops: CDR1 SGHNT, CDR2 YYREEE (reference sequence). The CDR3 here is CASSLWAGGPDTQYF. The CDR3 nucleotides are TGTGCCAGCAGCTTGTGGGCGGGGGGGCCAGATACGCAGTATTTT. Complete variable domain (other parts from reference TRBV5-4 and TRBJ2-3): ETGVTQSPTHLIKTRGQQVTLRCSSQSGHNTVSWYQQALGQGPQFIFQYYREEENGRGNFPPRFSGLQFPNYSSELNVNALELDDSALYLCASSLWAGGPDTQYFGPGTRLTVL.

The chain joins TRBV7-2 to TRBJ2-1; 10 bases are shared with TRBD2. V shed 5 bases, J shed 8 bases, and the junction held 6 bases outside the gene matches. This CDR3 comprises 14 residues. Germline loops: CDR1 SGHTA, CDR2 FQGNSA. The CDR3 sequence is CASSLGLARDEQFF. CDR3 sequence (DNA): TGTGCCAGCAGCCTGGGACTAGCGAGGGATGAGCAGTTCTTC. The variable domain in full, completed from reference TRBV7-2 and TRBJ2-1, reads GAGVSQSPSNKVTEKGKDVELRCDPISGHTALYWYRQSLGQGLEFLIYFQGNSAPDKSGLPSDRFSAERTGGSVSTLTIQRTQQEDSAVYLCASSLGLARDEQFFGPGTRLTVL.

This clone was seen once. V gene TRBV5-3 combines with J gene TRBJ2-7; D gene unclear. TRBV5-3 is placed among ORFs of uncertain function. The CDR3 loop spans 11 amino acids. Trimming pared 0 bases from V and 5 bases from J, leaving 3 bases between. The CDR3 DNA reads as TGTGCCAGAAGCTTGGCTAACGAGCAGTACTTC. Amino acid sequence: CARSLANEQYF.

V usage is TRBV28 and J usage is TRBJ2-1; 8 nucleotides align to TRBD1. The CDR3 has 15 amino acids. CDR1 MDHEN and CDR2 SYDVKM come from the germline V gene. V gave up 3 bases and J gave up 12 bases; unmatched junction bases: 13. The CDR3 coding sequence is TGTGCCAGCAGTTTGAACACAGGGGGTGGGCGGCGGCAGTTCTTC. This translates into CASSLNTGGGRRQFF.

The chain recombines TRBV9 with TRBJ1-1; maybe TRBD1 (5 bases). V lost 0 bases, J lost 5 bases, and 14 bases lay in between. Germline V lookup: CDR1 SGDLS, CDR2 YYNGEE. The CDR3 has 15 amino acids. CDR3 sequence (DNA): TGTGCCAGCAGCGTAGATATGGGGGGGGGTACTGAAGCTTTCTTT. Its protein is CASSVDMGGGTEAFF.

The chain couples TRBV25-1 to TRBJ2-1, with 11 bases that match TRBD2. J was trimmed by 6 bases and V by 7 bases; bases with no gene match: 14. Germline assignment: CDR1 MGHDK and CDR2 SYGVNS. The CDR3 contains 17 residues. CDR3 loop: CASTGGAPGLAGNEQFF. CDR3 DNA: TGTGCCAGCACCGGAGGAGCCCCCGGACTAGCGGGCAATGAGCAGTTCTTC.

The CDR3 loop is CASSPDGNQPQHF. CDR3 nucleotide sequence: TGCGCCAGCAGCCCCGACGGGAATCAGCCCCAGCATTTT. This chain links TRBV5-1 with TRBJ1-5; no reliable D call. The CDR3 runs 13 residues. Germline lookup yields CDR1 SGHRS and CDR2 YFSETQ. Trimming took off 4 bases at V and 4 bases at J, with 9 bases between the two ends.

The chain links TRBV28 to TRBJ2-5; possibly TRBD1 for D (5 bases). The J call could be wrong; TRBJ2-7 is a better fit for the DNA end. This CDR3 region has 14 residues. CDR1 is MDHEN, CDR2 SYDVKM, per germline. CDR3 sequence: CASSFSRVAYEQYF. CDR3 nucleotide sequence: TGTGCCAGCAGTTTTTCCAGGGTGGCCTACGAGCAGTACTTC.

The chain employs TRBV7-8 and TRBJ2-7; TRBD2 matches 7 bases. The CDR3 runs 17 residues. The trim removed 0 bases at V and 4 bases at J, leaving 12 bases unmatched. Germline CDR1 is SGHVS and CDR2 is FQNEAQ. CDR3 region: CASSLAATGLAAYEQYF. CDR3 nucleotide sequence: TGTGCCAGCAGCTTAGCAGCGACTGGGCTAGCGGCTTACGAGCAGTACTTC.

The sample holds a few counts of this clone. V gene TRBV5-1 combines with J gene TRBJ1-2; D gene unclear. The germline gives CDR1 SGHRS, CDR2 YFSETQ. The V end lost 4 bases, the J end lost 0 bases, and 4 bases lay between the germline ends. The CDR3 runs to 12 residues. The CDR3 DNA sequence: TGCGCCAGCAGCATAGCTAACTATGGCTACACCTTC. Translated, it gives CASSIANYGYTF.

Only one count was recorded for this clone. The gene calls are TRBV4-2 and TRBJ2-7; 8 bases match TRBD1. The germline gives CDR1 LGHNA, CDR2 YNFKEQ. V dropped 1 base and J dropped 3; count of bases not matched to a gene: 5. The CDR3 runs 15 residues. The CDR3 sequence: CASSQGRDRNYEQYF. DNA for the CDR3: TGTGCCAGCAGCCAAGGAAGGGACAGGAACTACGAGCAGTACTTC.

This chain connects TRBV7-6 to TRBJ1-1; 7 bases are shared with TRBD1. V shed 4 bases and J 7 bases; nucleotides not matched to a gene: 12. The CDR3 runs 15 residues. CDR1 and CDR2 (germline): SGHVS, FNYEAQ. The CDR3 DNA follows: TGTGCCAGCAGCTCAAAGACAGGGTTTAGCAGTGAAGCTTTCTTT. Its translation is CASSSKTGFSSEAFF.

The chain uses TRBV5-4 and TRBJ1-2; possible D gene TRBD1, 6 bases. Germline V gives CDR1 SGHNT, CDR2 YYREEE (reference sequence). V lost 9 bases to trimming and J lost 0 bases, with 18 bases between them. The CDR3 loop spans 15 amino acids. The CDR3 sequence: CATLDRRSTNYGYTF. DNA for the CDR3: TGTGCCACCTTAGACAGGCGATCGACTAACTATGGCTACACCTTC.

This clone was detected only a few times. This chain links TRBV2 with TRBJ1-2; no clear D. Between the trimmed V and J ends, which lost 8 bases and 2 bases, there was a span of 9 bases. CDR1 SNHLY and CDR2 FYNNEI come from the germline V gene. This CDR3 has 12 residues. In nucleotides, the CDR3 is TGTGCCAGCCGGAGATCGAACTATGGCTACACCTTC. This gives the protein CASRRSNYGYTF.

The rearrangement uses TRBV4-1 and TRBJ1-2, with TRBD1 matching 7 bases. J was trimmed by 4 bases and V by 3 bases; bases with no gene match: 11. The CDR3 is 16 residues long. In germline, CDR1 is MGHRA, CDR2 YSYEKL. CDR3 bases: TGCGCCAGCAGCCAGCCCAGACAGGGTTCGGGCTATGGCTACACCTTC. It yields the protein CASSQPRQGSGYGYTF.

V gene TRBV6-1 combines with J gene TRBJ2-3, with a weak D call TRBD1 (5 bases). In germline, CDR1 is MNHNS, CDR2 SASEGT. The CDR3 has 16 amino acids. V gave up 5 bases and J gave up 0 bases, with 15 bases separating them. The CDR3: CASSKGQTSSTDTQYF. In DNA, the CDR3 is TGTGCCAGCAGTAAAGGACAAACGTCTAGCACAGATACGCAGTATTTT.

The rearrangement links TRBV19 to TRBJ1-3; D is unclear. The CDR3 extends over 16 amino acids. V gave up 3 bases and J gave up 4 bases, with 16 bases separating them. Germline V gives CDR1 LNHDA, CDR2 SQIVND (reference sequence). The CDR3 is CASSMVQRSLGNTIYF. The CDR3 nucleotides are TGTGCCAGTAGTATGGTCCAGCGTTCTCTGGGAAACACCATATATTTT. The variable domain in full, with the rest retrieved from reference TRBV19 and TRBJ1-3, is DGGITQSPKYLFRKEGQNVTLSCEQNLNHDAMYWYRQDPGQGLRLIYYSQIVNDFQKGDIAEGYSVSREKKESFPLTVTSAQKNPTAFYLCASSMVQRSLGNTIYFGEGSWLTVV.

V usage is TRBV2 and J usage is TRBJ1-3; TRBD1 might be the D (6 bases). This CDR3 comprises 15 residues. Deletions cut 6 bases from V and 7 bases from J, with 19 bases between. Germline CDR1 is SNHLY and CDR2 is FYNNEI. The DNA for the CDR3 is TGTGCCAGCAGGGACCCACATCTCCAGGGGAACACCATATATTTT. Its protein product is CASRDPHLQGNTIYF.

The chain uses TRBV20-1 and TRBJ2-5; D is undetermined. The V end lost 6 bases, the J end lost 5 bases, and 7 bases lay between the germline ends. CDR3 length equals 10 residues. CDR1 is DFQATT and CDR2 is SNEGSKA in the germline V gene (reference sequence). The CDR3 DNA sequence: TGCAGTGCGCCTCGGGAGACCCAGTACTTC. Amino acids: CSAPRETQYF.

The chain is built from TRBV2 and TRBJ1-1; 7 bases are a match to TRBD1. The CDR3 runs 16 residues. With 4 bases clipped from V and 0 bases from J, the junction kept 8 bases outside the gene matches. From germline, CDR1 is SNHLY and CDR2 FYNNEI. CDR3 DNA: TGTGCCAGCAGTGGGGACAGACTAAACATGAACACTGAAGCTTTCTTT. Protein sequence: CASSGDRLNMNTEAFF.

This chain links TRBV10-3 with TRBJ1-1; weak D call: TRBD1 (6 bases). CDR1 and CDR2 (germline): ENHRY, SYGVKD. This CDR3 spans 14 amino acids. V lost 6 bases, J lost 6 bases, and 17 bases lay in between. The CDR3 DNA reads TGTGCCATCAGACCGAACCCAGGGGACGCTGAAGCTTTCTTT. Its protein product is CAIRPNPGDAEAFF.

CDR3 coding DNA: TGTGCCAGCAGCCCCGGTACGGGGTTTGGTGAAAAACTGTTTTTT. Amino acids: CASSPGTGFGEKLFF. The V and J genes are TRBV2 and TRBJ1-4, with unresolved D. The CDR3 is 15 residues long. The germline CDR1 and CDR2 sequences are SNHLY and FYNNEI. V lost 6 bases to trimming and J lost 7 bases, with 18 bases between them.

As concerns this clone: Since the CDR3 does not end with the conserved phenylalanine or tryptophan, this likely comes from a read error. The chain links TRBV6-5 to TRBJ2-2; 13 bases fit TRBD2. The CDR3 sequence is 14 residues long. Germline CDR1 reads MNHEY; CDR2 reads SVGAGI. Trimming at V came to 6 bases and at J to 5 bases, leaving 0 bases not matched to a gene. CDR3 nucleotides: TGTGCCAGCAGACTAGCGGGGGGGACCGGGGAGCTGTTTCTT. Its translation: CASRLAGGTGELFL.